This TCR beta chain was sequenced for a study of shared clonotypes between healthy human individuals. Donation came from healthy HIV-negative adults that had no recent acute infections or vaccinations. This clone was counted only a few times. Antigen: not known. Method: immunoSEQ multiplex PCR; TCRdb's copy keeps in-frame clones and lacks some. The sample lists 800,000 to 1,200,000 clones; more than 75% were seen once. The study, taken as a whole, reports: Rarefaction gave evidence that sorted-subset sequencing remained incomplete despite large depth.

The receptor comes from a man between 18 and 29 years old in good health. Some clones in this sample may be carry-over from other donors' samples. Sequencing was performed on memory CD4+ T cells from PBMCs. As for subset: CD45RA-negative fraction.

The CDR3 here is CASSSAGTGNQPQHF. CDR3 sequence (DNA): TGTGCCAGCAGTTCCGCCGGGACAGGGAATCAGCCCCAGCATTTT. This chain joins TRBV27 and TRBJ1-5; 9 positions agree with TRBD1. CDR3 length: 15 residues. Germline CDR1 reads MNHEY; CDR2 reads SMNVEV (reference sequence). V lost 4 bases and J lost 4; bases outside the gene matches: 5.